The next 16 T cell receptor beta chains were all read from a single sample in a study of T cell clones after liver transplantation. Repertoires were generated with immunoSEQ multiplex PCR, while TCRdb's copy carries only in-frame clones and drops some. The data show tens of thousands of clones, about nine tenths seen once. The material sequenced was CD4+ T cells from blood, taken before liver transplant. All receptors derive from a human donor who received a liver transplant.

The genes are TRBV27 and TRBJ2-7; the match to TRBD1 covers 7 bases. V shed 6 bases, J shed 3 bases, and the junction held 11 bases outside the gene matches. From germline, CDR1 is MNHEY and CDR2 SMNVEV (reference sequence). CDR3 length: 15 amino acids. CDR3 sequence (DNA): TGTGCCAGCAGATTCGAGGGGGCGCGTCTCTACGAGCAGTACTTC. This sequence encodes CASRFEGARLYEQYF.

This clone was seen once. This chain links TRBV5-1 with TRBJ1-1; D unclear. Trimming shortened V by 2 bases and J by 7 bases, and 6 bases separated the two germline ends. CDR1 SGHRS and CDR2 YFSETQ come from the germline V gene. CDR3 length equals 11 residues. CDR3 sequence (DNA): TGCGCCAGCAGCTTTGAAAGTGAAGCTTTCTTT. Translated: CASSFESEAFF.

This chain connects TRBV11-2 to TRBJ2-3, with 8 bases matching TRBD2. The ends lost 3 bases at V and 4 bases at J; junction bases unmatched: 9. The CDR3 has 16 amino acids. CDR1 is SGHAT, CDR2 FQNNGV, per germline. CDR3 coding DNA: TGTGCCAGCAGCTTGGATGGCGGGAGGACCCCAGATACGCAGTATTTT. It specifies CASSLDGGRTPDTQYF.

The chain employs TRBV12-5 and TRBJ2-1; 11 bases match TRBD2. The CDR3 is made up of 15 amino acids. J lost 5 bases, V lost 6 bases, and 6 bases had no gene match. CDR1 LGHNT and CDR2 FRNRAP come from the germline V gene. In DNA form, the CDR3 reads TGTGCTAGTGGCCGAGGGACTAGCGGTGACAATGAGCAGTTCTTC. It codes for CASGRGTSGDNEQFF.

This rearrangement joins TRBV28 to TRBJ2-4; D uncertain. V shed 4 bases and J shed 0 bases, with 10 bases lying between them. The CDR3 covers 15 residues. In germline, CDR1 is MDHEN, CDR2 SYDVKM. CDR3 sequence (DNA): TGTGCCAGCAGTTCCCCAACCGTAGCCAAAAACATTCAGTACTTC. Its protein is CASSSPTVAKNIQYF.

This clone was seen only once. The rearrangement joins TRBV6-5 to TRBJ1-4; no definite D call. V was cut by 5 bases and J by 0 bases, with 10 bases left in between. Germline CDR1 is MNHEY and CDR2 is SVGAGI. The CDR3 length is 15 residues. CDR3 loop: CASSTTGSTNEKLFF. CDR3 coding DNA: TGTGCCAGCAGTACCACGGGGTCAACTAATGAAAAACTGTTTTTT.

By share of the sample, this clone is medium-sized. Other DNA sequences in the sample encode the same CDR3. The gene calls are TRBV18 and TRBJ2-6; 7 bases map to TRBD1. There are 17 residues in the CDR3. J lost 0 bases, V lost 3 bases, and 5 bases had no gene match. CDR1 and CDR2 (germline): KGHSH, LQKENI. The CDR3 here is CASSPRTGNSGANVLTF. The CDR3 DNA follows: TGTGCCAGCTCACCCCGGACAGGAAACTCTGGGGCCAACGTCCTGACTTTC.

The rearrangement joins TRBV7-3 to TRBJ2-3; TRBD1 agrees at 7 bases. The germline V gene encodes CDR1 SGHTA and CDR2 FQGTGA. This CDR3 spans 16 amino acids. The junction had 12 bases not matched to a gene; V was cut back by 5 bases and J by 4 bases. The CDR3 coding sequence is TGTGCCAGCAGCAACCGGGACAGCCGTCTACCAGATACGCAGTATTTT. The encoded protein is CASSNRDSRLPDTQYF. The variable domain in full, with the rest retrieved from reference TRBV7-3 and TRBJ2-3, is GAGVSQTPSNKVTEKGKYVELRCDPISGHTALYWYRQSLGQGPEFLIYFQGTGAADDSGLPNDRFFAVRPEGSVSTLKIQRTERGDSAVYLCASSNRDSRLPDTQYFGPGTRLTVL.

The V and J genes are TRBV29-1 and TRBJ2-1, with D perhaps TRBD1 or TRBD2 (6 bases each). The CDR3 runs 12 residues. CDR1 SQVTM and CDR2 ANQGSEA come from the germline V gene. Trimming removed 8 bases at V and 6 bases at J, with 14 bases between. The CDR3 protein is CSTRTGANEQFF. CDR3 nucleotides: TGCAGCACCCGGACGGGGGCCAATGAGCAGTTCTTC.

The CDR3 region has the DNA TGTGCCAGCAGCTTACTCTGGTCGGGAGGGAGGGACTATGGCTACACCTTC. This sequence encodes CASSLLWSGGRDYGYTF. The chain employs TRBV7-2 and TRBJ1-2; D gene ambiguous. The CDR3 totals 17 residues. V was shortened by 2 bases and J by 3 bases, with 19 bases between the two germline ends. Germline V lookup: CDR1 SGHTA, CDR2 FQGNSA.

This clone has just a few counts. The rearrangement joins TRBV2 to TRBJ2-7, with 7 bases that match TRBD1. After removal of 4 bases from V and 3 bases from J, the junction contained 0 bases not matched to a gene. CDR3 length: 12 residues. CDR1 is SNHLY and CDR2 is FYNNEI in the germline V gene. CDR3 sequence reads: CASSGDSYEQYF. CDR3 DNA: TGTGCCAGCAGTGGGGACAGCTACGAGCAGTACTTC. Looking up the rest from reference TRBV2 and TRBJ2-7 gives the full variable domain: EPEVTQTPSHQVTQMGQEVILRCVPISNHLYFYWYRQILGQKVEFLVSFYNNEISEKSEIFDDQFSVERPDGSNFTLKIRSTKLEDSAMYFCASSGDSYEQYFGPGTRLTVT.

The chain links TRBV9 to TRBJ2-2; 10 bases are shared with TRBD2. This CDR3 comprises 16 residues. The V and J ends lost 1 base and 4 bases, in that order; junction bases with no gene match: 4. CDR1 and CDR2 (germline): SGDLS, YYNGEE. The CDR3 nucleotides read TGTGCCAGCAGCGTATCTAGCGGGAGTGGCACCGGGGAGCTGTTTTTT. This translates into CASSVSSGSGTGELFF.

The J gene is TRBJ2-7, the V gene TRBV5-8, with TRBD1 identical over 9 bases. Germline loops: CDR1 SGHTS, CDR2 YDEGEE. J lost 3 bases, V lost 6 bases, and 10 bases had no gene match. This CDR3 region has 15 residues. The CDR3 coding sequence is TGTGCCAGCACCCCGCCCCGGGACAGGGACTACGAGCAGTACTTC. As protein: CASTPPRDRDYEQYF.

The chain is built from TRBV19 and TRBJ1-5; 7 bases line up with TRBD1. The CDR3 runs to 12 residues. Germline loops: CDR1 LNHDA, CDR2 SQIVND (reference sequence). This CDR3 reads CVSQGDNQPQHF. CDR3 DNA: TGTGTCTCCCAGGGGGACAATCAGCCCCAGCATTTT.

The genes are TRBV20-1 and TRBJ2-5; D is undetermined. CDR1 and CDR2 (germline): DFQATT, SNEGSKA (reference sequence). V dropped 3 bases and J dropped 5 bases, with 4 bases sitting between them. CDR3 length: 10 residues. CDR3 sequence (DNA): TGCAGTGCTAGTTTTGAGACCCAGTACTTC. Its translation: CSASFETQYF.

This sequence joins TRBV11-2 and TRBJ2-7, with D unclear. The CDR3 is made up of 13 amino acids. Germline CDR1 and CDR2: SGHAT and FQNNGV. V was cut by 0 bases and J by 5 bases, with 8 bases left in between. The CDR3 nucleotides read TGTGCCAGCAGCTTAGATAGAGTGGACGAGCAGTACTTC. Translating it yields CASSLDRVDEQYF.